This entry features one T cell receptor (beta chain) sequence. Original data processing: Researchers report that nucleated cell counts were estimated from reference gene primer amplification. Sequencing was performed with immunoSEQ multiplex PCR; in TCRdb, only in-frame clones are kept and a portion is missing. The D gene and trimming were derived from the DNA, and the V and J assignments and clone size from that table. The sample consists of a few hundred thousand clones, roughly 87% of them appearing once. The germline gives CDR1 MNHEY, CDR2 SVGAGI. There are 15 residues in the CDR3. Trimming removed 5 bases from V and 5 bases from J; junction bases left unmatched: 11. These data originate in a study of blood T cell repertoires in COVID-19. Study-level information: PBMCs, B-cell-depleted T cells, or T cells provided the cDNA or gDNA that made up the material.

Sequenced input: peripheral blood. The sequence was collected from a woman aged 25 to 39 with acute or convalescent COVID-19. J is TRBJ2-7 and V is TRBV6-5, with 8 nucleotides matching TRBD1. CDR3 residues: CASSRLTGGTDEQYF. The CDR3 DNA sequence: TGTGCCAGCAGTCGGTTAACAGGGGGAACGGACGAGCAGTACTTC.